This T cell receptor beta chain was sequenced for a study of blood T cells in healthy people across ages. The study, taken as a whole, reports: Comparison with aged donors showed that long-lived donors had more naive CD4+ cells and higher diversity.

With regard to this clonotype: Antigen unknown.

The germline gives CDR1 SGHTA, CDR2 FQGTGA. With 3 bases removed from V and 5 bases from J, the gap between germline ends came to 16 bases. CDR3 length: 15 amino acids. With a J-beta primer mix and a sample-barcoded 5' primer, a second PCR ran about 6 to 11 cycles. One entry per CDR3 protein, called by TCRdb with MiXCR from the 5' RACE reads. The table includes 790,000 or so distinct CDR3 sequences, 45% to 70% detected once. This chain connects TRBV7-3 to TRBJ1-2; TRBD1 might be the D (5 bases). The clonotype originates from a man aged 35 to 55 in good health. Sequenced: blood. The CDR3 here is CASSFGDGWRYGYTF. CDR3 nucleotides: TGTGCCAGCAGCTTCGGGGACGGCTGGCGGTATGGCTACACCTTC. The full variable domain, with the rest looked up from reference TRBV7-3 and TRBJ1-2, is GAGVSQTPSNKVTEKGKYVELRCDPISGHTALYWYRQSLGQGPEFLIYFQGTGAADDSGLPNDRFFAVRPEGSVSTLKIQRTERGDSAVYLCASSFGDGWRYGYTFGSGTRLTVV.